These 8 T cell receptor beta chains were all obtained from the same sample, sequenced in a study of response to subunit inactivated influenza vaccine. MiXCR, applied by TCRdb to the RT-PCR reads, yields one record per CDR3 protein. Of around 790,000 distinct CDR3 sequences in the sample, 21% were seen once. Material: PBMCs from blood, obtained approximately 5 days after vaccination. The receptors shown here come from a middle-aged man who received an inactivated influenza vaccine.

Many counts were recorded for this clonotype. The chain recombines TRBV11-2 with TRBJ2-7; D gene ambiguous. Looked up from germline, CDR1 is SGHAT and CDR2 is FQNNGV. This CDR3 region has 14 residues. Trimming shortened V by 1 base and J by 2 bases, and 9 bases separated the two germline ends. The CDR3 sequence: CASSLVPGPYEQYF. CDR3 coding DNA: TGTGCCAGCAGCTTAGTTCCAGGACCCTACGAGCAGTACTTC.

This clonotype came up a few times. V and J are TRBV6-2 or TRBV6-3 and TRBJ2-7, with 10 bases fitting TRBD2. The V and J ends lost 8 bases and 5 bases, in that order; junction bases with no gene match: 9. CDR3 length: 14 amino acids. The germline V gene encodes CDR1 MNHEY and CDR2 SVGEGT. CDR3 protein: CASLDSGRSHEQYF. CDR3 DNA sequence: TGTGCCAGCCTCGATAGCGGGAGGTCCCACGAGCAGTACTTC.

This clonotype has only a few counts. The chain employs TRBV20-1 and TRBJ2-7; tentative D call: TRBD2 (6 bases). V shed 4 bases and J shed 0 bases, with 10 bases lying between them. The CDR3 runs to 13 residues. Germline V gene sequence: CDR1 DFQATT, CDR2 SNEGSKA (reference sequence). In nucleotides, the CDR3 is TGCAGTGCTACCGGGACTGGCTCCTACGAGCAGTACTTC. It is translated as CSATGTGSYEQYF.

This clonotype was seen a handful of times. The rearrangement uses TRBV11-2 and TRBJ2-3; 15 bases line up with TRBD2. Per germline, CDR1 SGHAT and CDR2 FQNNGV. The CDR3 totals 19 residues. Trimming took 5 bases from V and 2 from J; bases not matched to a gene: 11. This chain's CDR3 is CASSLFPGLAGGPTDTQYF. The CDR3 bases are TGTGCCAGCAGCCTTTTTCCGGGACTAGCGGGAGGACCCACAGATACGCAGTATTTT.

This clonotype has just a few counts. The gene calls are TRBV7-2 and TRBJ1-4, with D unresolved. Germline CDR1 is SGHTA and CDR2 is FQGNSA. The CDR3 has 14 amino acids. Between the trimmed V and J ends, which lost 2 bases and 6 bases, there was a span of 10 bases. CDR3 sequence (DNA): TGTGCCAGCAGCTTATCAACTCTGGATGAAAAACTGTTTTTT. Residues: CASSLSTLDEKLFF.

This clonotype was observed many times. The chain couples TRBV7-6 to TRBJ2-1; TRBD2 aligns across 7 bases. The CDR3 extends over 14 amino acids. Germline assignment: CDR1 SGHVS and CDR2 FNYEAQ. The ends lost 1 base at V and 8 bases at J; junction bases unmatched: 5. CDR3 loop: CASSLERLAYEQFF. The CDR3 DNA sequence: TGTGCCAGCAGCTTAGAGCGACTAGCCTATGAGCAGTTCTTC.

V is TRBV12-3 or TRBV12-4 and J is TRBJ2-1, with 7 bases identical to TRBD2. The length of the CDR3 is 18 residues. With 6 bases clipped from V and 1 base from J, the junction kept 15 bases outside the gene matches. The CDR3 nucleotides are TGTGCCAGCAGGGCCTTTCGATGGGAGGGCCGGTCCTACAATGAGCAGTTCTTC. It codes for CASRAFRWEGRSYNEQFF.

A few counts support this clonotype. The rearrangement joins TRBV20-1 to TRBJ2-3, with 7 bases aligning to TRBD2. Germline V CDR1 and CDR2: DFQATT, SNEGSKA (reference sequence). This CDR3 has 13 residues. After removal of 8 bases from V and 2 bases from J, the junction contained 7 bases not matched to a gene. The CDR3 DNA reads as TGCAGTAGCGGGGCTCTAAACACAGATACGCAGTATTTT. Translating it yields CSSGALNTDTQYF.